What follows are 25 T cell receptor beta chains derived from one specimen sequenced in a study of blood T cells in healthy people across ages. The second PCR ran about 6 to 11 cycles with a sample-barcoded 5' primer and J-beta primers. MiXCR was run by TCRdb on the 5' RACE reads, yielding one entry per CDR3 protein. The repertoire holds around 500,000 distinct CDR3 sequences, with roughly a quarter as singletons. The data also belong to a second study, concerning T cells of mothers and their children.

Sequencing input: blood. The receptors here all came from a boy aged 2-15 years in good health.

The V gene is TRBV5-5, the J gene TRBJ2-5; a possible D gene is TRBD1 (6 bases). V was shortened by 4 bases and J by 1 base, with 8 bases between the two germline ends. Germline V gene sequence: CDR1 SGHKS, CDR2 YYEKEE (reference sequence). CDR3 size: 13 residues. This chain's CDR3 is CASSRTAQETQYF. CDR3 nucleotides: TGTGCCAGCAGCAGGACAGCCCAAGAGACCCAGTACTTC.

This clonotype was observed a few times. The genes are TRBV2 and TRBJ2-5, with D possibly being TRBD1 (6 bases). CDR3 length: 13 residues. The germline CDR1 and CDR2 sequences are SNHLY and FYNNEI. Trimming took 6 bases from V and 5 from J, leaving 13 bases between them. The CDR3 DNA is TGTGCCAGCAGAGAAACAGGGTGGGAGACCCAGTACTTC. Protein sequence: CASRETGWETQYF.

This clonotype was seen a few times. This chain links TRBV7-2 with TRBJ2-2; 10 nucleotides line up with TRBD2. The J segment lost 6 bases and the V segment lost 6 bases, leaving 10 bases of the junction unmatched. The germline V gene encodes CDR1 SGHTA and CDR2 FQGNSA. This CDR3 region has 16 residues. CDR3 protein: CASSSRTSGTAGELFF. In DNA form, the CDR3 reads TGTGCCAGCAGTTCCCGAACTAGCGGGACGGCCGGGGAGCTGTTTTTT.

The V gene is TRBV12-3 or TRBV12-4, the J gene TRBJ2-2, with D possibly called TRBD1 or TRBD2 (5 bases each). V was trimmed by 4 bases and J by 7 bases, leaving 13 bases between them. This CDR3 contains 14 residues. As DNA, the CDR3 is TGTGCCAGCAGTTCGGGACCGCCCGGCGGGGAGCTGTTTTTT. This gives the protein CASSSGPPGGELFF.

The chain combines TRBV20-1 with TRBJ2-1, with TRBD2 matching 11 bases. The V and J ends lost 3 bases and 0 bases, in that order; junction bases with no gene match: 4. The CDR3 contains 16 residues. CDR1 and CDR2 from the germline V gene are DFQATT and SNEGSKA (reference sequence). In DNA form, the CDR3 reads TGCAGTGCTAGCACTAGCGGGGGTTCCTCCTACAATGAGCAGTTCTTC. This translates into CSASTSGGSSYNEQFF.

This chain uses TRBV12-3 or TRBV12-4 with TRBJ2-5; tentative D call: TRBD1 (6 bases). V gave up 5 bases and J gave up 1 base, with 8 bases separating them. This CDR3 spans 13 amino acids. The CDR3, as DNA: TGTGCCAGCAGTGGGGGCGCCCAAGAGACCCAGTACTTC. It codes for CASSGGAQETQYF.

This chain connects TRBV20-1 to TRBJ2-5, with D possibly matching TRBD2 (5 bases). The J call could be wrong; TRBJ2-7 is a better fit for the DNA end. This CDR3 contains 14 residues. The germline CDR1 and CDR2 sequences are DFQATT and SNEGSKA (reference sequence). The CDR3 is CSAADYHKTYEQYF. DNA of the CDR3: TGCAGTGCCGCAGACTACCACAAAACTTACGAGCAGTACTTC.

This clonotype has just a few counts. The chain employs TRBV25-1 and TRBJ1-2; TRBD1 agrees at 8 bases. The CDR3 extends over 15 amino acids. V shed 7 bases and J 2 bases; nucleotides not matched to a gene: 9. In germline, CDR1 is MGHDK, CDR2 SYGVNS. This CDR3 reads CASTGAGQGNYGYTF. The CDR3 DNA sequence: TGTGCCAGCACGGGAGCTGGACAGGGAAACTATGGCTACACCTTC.

V gene TRBV5-1 combines with J gene TRBJ2-3, with D perhaps matching TRBD1 (5 bases). CDR1 and CDR2 (germline): SGHRS, YFSETQ. The CDR3 totals 17 residues. V lost 0 bases, J lost 6 bases, and 20 bases lay in between. The CDR3: CASSLVDSPGPADTQYF. In DNA form, the CDR3 reads TGCGCCAGCAGCTTGGTTGACAGTCCAGGTCCGGCGGATACGCAGTATTTT.

This clonotype occurred once. The V call is TRBV20-1, the J call TRBJ2-7; D is ambiguous. The V gene's germline CDR1 is DFQATT and CDR2 SNEGSKA (reference sequence). The CDR3 is made up of 12 amino acids. V lost 1 base, J lost 3 bases, and 7 bases lay in between. CDR3 in amino acids: CSARGDVYEQYF. CDR3 DNA sequence: TGCAGTGCTAGAGGGGATGTCTACGAGCAGTACTTC.

V gene TRBV12-3 or TRBV12-4 combines with J gene TRBJ2-1, with 9 bases that match TRBD2. V shed 3 bases and J 14 bases; nucleotides not matched to a gene: 5. The CDR3 contains 12 residues. The CDR3 DNA reads TGTGCCAGCAGTTTGTCGCGGGAGGGGGAGTTCTTC. This translates into CASSLSREGEFF.

The rearrangement joins TRBV20-1 to TRBJ2-3; 10 bases agree with TRBD2. This CDR3 has 15 amino acids. Germline CDR1 is DFQATT and CDR2 is SNEGSKA (reference sequence). The V gene end was trimmed by 3 bases and the J gene end by 3 bases; junction bases not matched to a gene: 6. CDR3 sequence (DNA): TGCAGTGCTAGCGGAACTAGCGGGGATACAGATACGCAGTATTTT. Translation: CSASGTSGDTDTQYF.

This clonotype was seen a handful of times. This chain uses TRBV7-9 with TRBJ2-7, with D perhaps given as TRBD1 or TRBD2 (6 bases each). CDR3 length: 15 amino acids. Trimming took 6 bases from V and 1 from J, leaving 16 bases between them. The V gene's germline CDR1 is SEHNR and CDR2 FQNEAQ (reference sequence). The CDR3 protein is CASSQPGADSYEQYF. The CDR3, as DNA: TGTGCCAGCAGTCAGCCGGGGGCGGATTCCTACGAGCAGTACTTC.

The chain links TRBV6-2 or TRBV6-3 to TRBJ2-7; D not resolved. Germline-derived CDR1 and CDR2 are MNHEY and SVGEGT. V was cut by 6 bases and J by 4 bases, with 16 bases left in between. The CDR3 covers 14 residues. DNA for the CDR3: TGTGCCAGCAGACCGGCGAGATGGAAGTACGAGCAGTACTTC. The encoded protein is CASRPARWKYEQYF.

There are a few counts of this clonotype. A junction boundary mismatches the germline segment, possibly from a read error. The chain recombines TRBV28 with TRBJ1-5; 7 nucleotides match TRBD1. The CDR3 extends over 12 amino acids. Germline V gives CDR1 MDHEN, CDR2 SYDVKM. The CDR3 sequence is CASRTGIQPRHF. In DNA form, the CDR3 reads TGTGCCAGCAGGACAGGGATTCAGCCCCGGCATTTT.

This clonotype was counted between two and nine times. The J gene is TRBJ1-1, the V gene TRBV20-1; D is uncertain. Trimming cost V 0 bases and J 7 bases, with 18 bases left between them. The CDR3 is 15 residues long. Germline lookup yields CDR1 DFQATT and CDR2 SNEGSKA (reference sequence). The CDR3 loop reads CSARDGKETSNEAFF. In DNA form, the CDR3 reads TGCAGTGCTAGAGATGGGAAGGAGACTTCTAATGAAGCTTTCTTT.

This clonotype was counted between two and nine times. The genes are TRBV7-9 and TRBJ1-2; D call uncertain. Germline V lookup: CDR1 SEHNR, CDR2 FQNEAQ (reference sequence). This CDR3 region has 16 residues. Trimming took 4 bases from V and 3 from J, leaving 18 bases between them. CDR3 protein: CASSSQVIRPHYGYTF. The CDR3 DNA is TGTGCCAGCAGCTCCCAAGTAATCAGACCGCACTATGGCTACACCTTC.

Ten or more counts support this clonotype. J is TRBJ2-7 and V is TRBV11-2; D call uncertain. The CDR3 extends over 11 amino acids. Germline CDR1 SGHAT, CDR2 FQNNGV. V lost 2 bases, J lost 5 bases, and 4 bases lay in between. The CDR3 nucleotides are TGTGCCAGCAGCTTAAGTCACGAGCAGTACTTC. As protein: CASSLSHEQYF.

This clonotype was observed a few times. V is TRBV29-1 and J is TRBJ1-2; a weak D match, TRBD1 (5 bases). The CDR3 is 12 amino acids. Per germline, CDR1 SQVTM and CDR2 ANQGSEA. V was pared by 2 bases and J by 8 bases, with 12 bases between. The CDR3 DNA sequence: TGCAGCGTTGAACAATGGGGGGACGGCTACACCTTC. It yields the protein CSVEQWGDGYTF.

In nucleotides, the CDR3 is TGTGCCAGCAGTTACTCACAGGGCGAAAAACTGTTTTTT. It specifies CASSYSQGEKLFF. The V gene is TRBV6-5, the J gene TRBJ1-4; weak D call: TRBD1 (6 bases). The CDR3 runs to 13 residues. Germline CDR1 reads MNHEY; CDR2 reads SVGAGI. Trimming stripped 0 bases from V and 8 bases from J, with 7 bases between.

This clonotype came up a few times. This sequence joins TRBV7-9 and TRBJ2-2, with 13 bases identical to TRBD2. Per the germline V gene, CDR1 is SEHNR and CDR2 is FQNEAQ (reference sequence). This CDR3 has 17 residues. V trimming: 5 bases; J trimming: 2 bases; junction bases outside the gene matches: 5. CDR3 region: CASSPGTSGTNTGELFF. In nucleotides, the CDR3 is TGTGCCAGCAGCCCGGGGACTAGCGGGACTAACACCGGGGAGCTGTTTTTT.

This clonotype was seen at least ten times. The chain is built from TRBV20-1 and TRBJ2-7, with D unresolved. In germline, CDR1 is DFQATT, CDR2 SNEGSKA (reference sequence). With 0 bases removed from V and 6 bases from J, the gap between germline ends came to 15 bases. This CDR3 is built from 14 residues. As DNA, the CDR3 is TGCAGTGCTAGAGATACCCTGTCCGCCATCGAGCAGTACTTC. Translated: CSARDTLSAIEQYF.

This clonotype was observed a handful of times. The gene calls are TRBV20-1 and TRBJ2-3; D gene unclear. The germline V and J ends were trimmed by 4 bases and 5 bases, with 4 bases remaining between them. CDR3 length: 10 residues. Germline CDR1 and CDR2: DFQATT and SNEGSKA (reference sequence). The CDR3 DNA reads as TGCAGTGCTAACAAAGATACGCAGTATTTT. Residues: CSANKDTQYF.

This clonotype turned up a few times. The chain is built from TRBV29-1 and TRBJ2-1; no definite D call. This CDR3 contains 13 residues. Trimming left V 2 bases short and J 2 bases short, with 7 bases between. In germline, CDR1 is SQVTM, CDR2 ANQGSEA. CDR3 coding DNA: TGCAGCGTTGAACAGGACCCCTACAATGAGCAGTTCTTC. Residues: CSVEQDPYNEQFF.

This chain uses TRBV5-5 with TRBJ2-1, with 14 bases matching TRBD2. The germline CDR1 and CDR2 sequences are SGHKS and YYEKEE (reference sequence). The V gene end was trimmed by 0 bases and the J gene end by 7 bases; junction bases not matched to a gene: 6. The CDR3 totals 17 residues. CDR3 DNA sequence: TGTGCCAGCAGCTTGGGGCGACTAGCGGGAGGGGGTAATGAGCAGTTCTTC. This translates into CASSLGRLAGGGNEQFF. The full variable domain, completed using reference TRBV5-5 and TRBJ2-1, is DAGVTQSPTHLIKTRGQQVTLRCSPISGHKSVSWYQQVLGQGPQFIFQYYEKEERGRGNFPDRFSARQFPNYSSELNVNALLLGDSALYLCASSLGRLAGGGNEQFFGPGTRLTVL.